This T cell receptor (beta chain) was sequenced in a study of CD8 T cells in ankylosing spondylitis. Comment on this clonotype: Its specificity is unknown.

TCRdb processed the 5' RACE reads anew with MiXCR; each CDR3 protein has one entry. This table has 150,000 to 200,000 distinct CDR3 sequences, roughly 10% appearing once. Trimming stripped 4 bases from V and 3 bases from J, with 13 bases between. The CDR3 length is 15 residues. CDR1 and CDR2 from the germline V gene are MDHEN and SYDVKM. Study conclusions and caveats: Prior work had noted some motif variants in reactive arthritis blood and synovial fluid. Apparently characteristic of ankylosing spondylitis blood was a TCR beta motif (about 8 highly homologous variants).

The sequencing input was blood, either unsorted or a sorted T cell fraction (not recorded which). The chain uses TRBV28 and TRBJ1-5; a possible D gene is TRBD1 (6 bases). The origin of this receptor is a female donor with ankylosing spondylitis or in good health (not recorded which). Written as DNA, the CDR3 is TGTGCCAGCAGTTCAACAGGGACCAACAATCAGCCCCAGCATTTT. This codes for CASSSTGTNNQPQHF.